This record looks at one TCR beta chain sequence and its context. Its antigen is as yet unknown. Prior autoimmune disease or systemic immunosuppression barred patients. These data are taken from a study of OX40 agonist ivuxolimab in advanced cancers. Study in general: Ivuxolimab was administered intravenously to patients at 0.01 to 10 mg/kg every 2 weeks.

Findings and caveats of the study: At 0.1 to 3.0 mg/kg, CD4+ and CD8+ blood T cells expanded clonally by week 6. There were also nonresponders showing low normalized T-cell clonal expansion.

The data were produced by immunoSEQ multiplex PCR, yet TCRdb's version contains in-frame clones alone and is incomplete. Among tens of thousands of clones listed, 80% to 90% were seen once. V lost 4 bases, J lost 4 bases, and 17 bases lay in between. Germline V gene lookup returns CDR1 LNHDA and CDR2 SQIVND (reference sequence). The CDR3 spans 16 residues. Specimen: CD4+ or CD8+ T cells sorted from blood, collected in a trial of the OX40 agonist ivuxolimab. This rearrangement joins TRBV19 to TRBJ1-3; D ambiguous. This receptor was identified in an adult with an advanced solid tumor such as melanoma, head and neck, liver or kidney cancer. CDR3 coding DNA: TGTGCCAGTAGTACCAGCCCCAGTGAGAGCGGAAACACCATATATTTT. This encodes CASSTSPSESGNTIYF.